Only a few counts were recorded for the clone carrying this TCR beta chain. The antigen is undetermined. The missing conserved phenylalanine or tryptophan at the end of this CDR3 makes a read error likely. It is unclear where the CDR3 begins or ends on the DNA, so no DNA is shown, and the CDR3 is as TCRdb lists it. The CDR3 has 15 residues if both end residues are counted. Per the germline V gene, CDR1 is SEHNR and CDR2 is FQNEAQ (reference sequence). PCR primers comprised 60 Vbeta and 13 Jbeta primers. Produced via immunoSEQ multiplex PCR; TCRdb's table is partial and in-frame only. In the table there are under 150,000 clones, 8.9% of which are singletons. This specimen comes from a study of cytomegalovirus exposure and HLA in healthy donors. The wider study: Clustering assigned 70% to 85% of the roughly 430 genotyped donors to the Caucasian-associated ancestry cluster.

General study findings and limits: A later analysis linked a missense variant in DCLRE1C to the trimming of TCR beta V and J genes. It was only CMV serostatus that was available as immune exposure information.

V gene TRBV7-9 combines with J gene TRBJ1-5; the table's D call TRBD1 went unverified against the DNA. Sequencing was carried out using PBMCs. The receptor was derived from a woman aged 40 to 50 in good health and CMV-seropositive. The CDR3 is CASSPTGAGNQPKHL.